This record covers a single T cell receptor (beta chain). Its antigen is still unknown. What was amplified from RNA transcripts were TCR beta CDR3 regions. Using the HTBI primer set, a first-round RT-PCR was run on the TCR CDR3. TCRdb independently ran MiXCR on the multiplex PCR reads; one entry per CDR3 protein. The sample shows a few hundred thousand distinct CDR3 sequences, just over 45% of them seen only once. This CDR3 spans 14 amino acids. Germline V CDR1 and CDR2: SQVTM, ANQGSEA. The V and J ends lost 0 bases and 4 bases, in that order; junction bases with no gene match: 5. Stable hyperthyroidism: no ophthalmopathy progression over 18 months of follow-up. The sample originates from a study of T cells in Graves' hyperthyroidism and ophthalmopathy. Study-wide results and limits: Most thyroid clonotypes expanded above 0.001 appeared in blood too.

Material for sequencing was peripheral blood or thyroid tissue (not recorded which). The source of this sequence is a woman aged 18-35 years with Graves' hyperthyroidism. The V gene is TRBV29-1, the J gene TRBJ1-1, with 7 nucleotides matching TRBD1. CDR3 loop: CSVEDAGGSTEAFF. The CDR3 DNA reads TGCAGCGTTGAAGATGCAGGGGGGAGCACTGAAGCTTTCTTT.